The 25 T cell receptor beta chains below were found in one sample sequenced in a study of shared clonotypes between healthy human individuals (dated by TCRdb to the early 2020s). The library was produced with the immunoSEQ multiplex PCR assay. The table comes from immuneACCESS by way of TCRdb, which keeps in-frame sequences with V and J called. Part of the clones is missing from these tables; in studies checked, under half for an unresolved V gene and the rest for unknown reasons. The sample includes some 2,500,000 clones, with 90% to 95% observed a single time. The biggest ten clones account for 0.36% of the sample. Material for sequencing was naive CD4+ T cells from PBMCs. The cell subset or site label for this specimen denotes: CD45RA+ positively selected. These receptors were collected from a man younger than 35 in good health. Some clones in this sample may be carry-over from other donors' samples.

The CDR3 sequence: CASSYSLGTAEETQYF. The CDR3 bases are TGTGCCAGCAGTTACTCACTTGGGACAGCCGAAGAGACCCAGTACTTC. The chain is built from TRBV6-5 and TRBJ2-5, with 7 bases fitting TRBD1. The junction had 7 bases not matched to a gene; V was cut back by 0 bases and J by 3 bases. The length of the CDR3 is 16 residues. CDR1 is MNHEY, CDR2 SVGAGI, per germline.

J is TRBJ2-3 and V is TRBV28; a weak D match, TRBD2 (6 bases). V dropped 5 bases and J dropped 3 bases, with 18 bases sitting between them. The CDR3 has 16 residues. Germline CDR1 MDHEN, CDR2 SYDVKM. The CDR3 protein is CASSDPRDSLTDTQYF. The CDR3 DNA follows: TGTGCCAGCAGTGACCCCCGGGACTCGCTGACAGATACGCAGTATTTT.

As regards this clone: At the DNA level, this CDR3 is encoded by other sequences in the same sample as well. V gene TRBV9 combines with J gene TRBJ1-3; D is perhaps TRBD1 (5 bases). The CDR3 spans 14 residues. CDR1 SGDLS and CDR2 YYNGEE come from the germline V gene. Trimming left V 0 bases short and J 4 bases short, with 8 bases between. The CDR3 DNA sequence: TGTGCCAGCAGCGTAGAGGGGACCGGAAACACCATATATTTT. Amino acid sequence: CASSVEGTGNTIYF.

The V gene is TRBV30, the J gene TRBJ1-5; no reliable D call. CDR1 and CDR2 (germline): GTSNPN, SVGIG (reference sequence). The CDR3 totals 14 residues. Deletions cut 7 bases from V and 4 bases from J, with 17 bases between. The CDR3 spells CAFLDVLGNQPQHF. Written as DNA, the CDR3 is TGTGCCTTTCTCGACGTTCTAGGGAATCAGCCCCAGCATTTT.

In its sample, this clone was seen once. This chain joins TRBV7-2 and TRBJ1-3; no clear D gene. This CDR3 spans 13 amino acids. CDR1 and CDR2 (germline): SGHTA, FQGNSA. V lost 4 bases and J 4 bases, leaving 8 bases between the germline ends. The CDR3 is CASSSTSGNTIYF. CDR3 DNA sequence: TGTGCCAGCAGCTCCACGTCCGGAAACACCATATATTTT. The entire variable domain, with the rest obtained from reference TRBV7-2 and TRBJ1-3, is as follows: GAGVSQSPSNKVTEKGKDVELRCDPISGHTALYWYRQSLGQGLEFLIYFQGNSAPDKSGLPSDRFSAERTGGSVSTLTIQRTQQEDSAVYLCASSSTSGNTIYFGEGSWLTVV.

The chain carries TRBV7-8 and TRBJ2-2, with 9 bases lining up with TRBD1. The CDR3 sequence is 16 residues long. With V trimmed by 0 bases and J by 5 bases, 4 bases remained unmatched. Germline V gene data show CDR1 as SGHVS and CDR2 as FQNEAQ. The CDR3 spells CASSLAYRGRTGELFF. Written as DNA, the CDR3 is TGTGCCAGCAGCTTAGCCTACAGGGGGCGAACCGGGGAGCTGTTTTTT.

This clone has only one observation. The chain links TRBV28 to TRBJ2-5, with 9 bases aligning to TRBD1. After removal of 6 bases from V and 5 bases from J, the junction contained 10 bases not matched to a gene. The CDR3 extends over 15 amino acids. CDR1 and CDR2 (germline): MDHEN, SYDVKM. The CDR3 bases are TGTGCCAGCAGGACCGGGACAGGGTCCCGGGAGACCCAGTACTTC. Its protein is CASRTGTGSRETQYF. Supplemented by reference TRBV28 and TRBJ2-5, the full variable domain reads DVKVTQSSRYLVKRTGEKVFLECVQDMDHENMFWYRQDPGLGLRLIYFSYDVKMKEKGDIPEGYSVSREKKERFSLILESASTNQTSMYLCASRTGTGSRETQYFGPGTRLLVL.

The chain combines TRBV5-1 with TRBJ1-3; perhaps TRBD1 as D (5 bases). CDR1 is SGHRS, CDR2 YFSETQ, per germline. The CDR3 extends over 17 amino acids. The germline V and J ends were trimmed by 5 bases and 2 bases, with 20 bases remaining between them. The CDR3 bases are TGCGCCAGCAGTCAATCCCGTGTCGGGACCGCTGGAAACACCATATATTTT. It specifies CASSQSRVGTAGNTIYF.

A single count supports this clone. The chain couples TRBV5-1 to TRBJ2-3; maybe TRBD2 (6 bases). This CDR3 is built from 16 residues. Trimming removed 2 bases at V and 0 bases at J, with 13 bases between. CDR1 is SGHRS, CDR2 YFSETQ, per germline. The CDR3 reads CASSFPGGSSTDTQYF. The CDR3 nucleotides read TGCGCCAGCAGCTTCCCCGGGGGATCTAGCACAGATACGCAGTATTTT.

The CDR3 sequence is CASSLLGWSGAEAFF. For the CDR3, the DNA is TGTGCCAGCAGCTTACTCGGATGGAGCGGCGCTGAAGCTTTCTTT. The genes are TRBV7-3 and TRBJ1-1; D remains ambiguous. CDR1 and CDR2 (germline): SGHTA, FQGTGA. V was clipped by 2 bases and J by 6 bases, with 16 bases between them. This CDR3 is built from 15 residues.

The chain links TRBV5-1 to TRBJ2-2; TRBD2 aligns across 7 bases. Germline V CDR1 and CDR2: SGHRS, YFSETQ. V lost 5 bases, J lost 7 bases, and 5 bases stayed unmatched. The CDR3 consists of 13 residues. In nucleotides, the CDR3 is TGCGCCAGCAGTGAGCGGGATGGCGGGGAGCTGTTTTTT. Protein sequence: CASSERDGGELFF.

The chain carries TRBV7-2 and TRBJ2-7, with a tentative D call TRBD1 (6 bases). The V and J ends lost 4 bases and 3 bases respectively, with 13 bases between them. This CDR3 has 14 amino acids. Germline assignment: CDR1 SGHTA and CDR2 FQGNSA. The CDR3 sequence is CASSSSPGDYEQYF. The CDR3 region has the DNA TGTGCCAGCAGCTCTTCCCCAGGGGACTACGAGCAGTACTTC.

This chain connects TRBV27 to TRBJ1-5; D remains unclear. V was shortened by 0 bases and J by 1 base, with 13 bases between the two germline ends. Germline V CDR1 and CDR2: MNHEY, SMNVEV (reference sequence). This CDR3 has 17 amino acids. The CDR3 DNA reads as TGTGCCAGCAGTTTATCGCCCCAGGACGTAAGCAATCAGCCCCAGCATTTT. Residues: CASSLSPQDVSNQPQHF.

The chain has TRBV27 and TRBJ2-7, with 7 positions matching TRBD1. This CDR3 comprises 18 residues. Per germline, CDR1 MNHEY and CDR2 SMNVEV (reference sequence). J lost 1 base, V lost 3 bases, and 15 bases had no gene match. The CDR3 reads CASSLGRGFYATSYEQYF. CDR3 bases: TGTGCCAGCAGTTTGGGCAGGGGGTTTTACGCCACGTCCTACGAGCAGTACTTC.

V usage is TRBV11-2 and J usage is TRBJ2-3; D unclear. CDR3 size: 14 residues. Germline CDR1 SGHAT, CDR2 FQNNGV. Trimming stripped 5 bases from V and 2 bases from J, with 11 bases between. The DNA for the CDR3 is TGTGCCAGCAGCCGCACGGGCCCCACAGATACGCAGTATTTT. Amino acid sequence: CASSRTGPTDTQYF.

V gene TRBV7-3 combines with J gene TRBJ2-6, with D tentatively TRBD1 (7 bases). V lost 5 bases and J lost 3, with 17 bases in between. Germline V lookup: CDR1 SGHTA, CDR2 FQGTGA. CDR3 length: 17 amino acids. For the CDR3, the DNA is TGTGCCAGCAGCGGACGACAGGGAGGAGGTGGGGCCAACGTCCTGACTTTC. The encoded protein is CASSGRQGGGGANVLTF.

The chain is built from TRBV5-6 and TRBJ1-1; 9 bases agree with TRBD1. The V segment lost 4 bases and the J segment 3 bases; nucleotides outside the gene matches: 10. Germline assignment: CDR1 SGHDT and CDR2 YYEEEE. The CDR3 spans 16 residues. In DNA form, the CDR3 reads TGTGCCAGCAGCACCGGACAGGGGAGGAAGTACACTGAAGCTTTCTTT. It translates to CASSTGQGRKYTEAFF.

CDR3 DNA sequence: TGTGCCAGCAGTCACCCGGGACAGGGGAGCGAGCAGTACTTC. It specifies CASSHPGQGSEQYF. The rearrangement uses TRBV11-2 and TRBJ2-7; TRBD1 agrees at 10 bases. Unmatched junction bases numbered 8, after V lost 6 bases and J lost 6 bases. The CDR3 has 14 amino acids. Germline-derived CDR1 and CDR2 are SGHAT and FQNNGV.

V usage is TRBV7-9 and J usage is TRBJ1-2; 7 nucleotides agree with TRBD1. The length of the CDR3 is 13 residues. Germline trimming cut 5 bases from V and 9 bases from J; bases unmatched to any gene: 9. Germline V gives CDR1 SEHNR, CDR2 FQNEAQ (reference sequence). The DNA of the CDR3 is TGTGCCAGCAGCCCGAACAACAGGGGCCGCTACACCTTC. Its translation is CASSPNNRGRYTF.

The V and J genes are TRBV19 and TRBJ2-3; no clear D. The CDR3 contains 15 residues. From germline, CDR1 is LNHDA and CDR2 SQIVND (reference sequence). Trimming took 1 base from V and 8 from J, leaving 16 bases between them. In DNA form, the CDR3 reads TGTGCCAGTAGTATAGCGCGTCTCCCCGGGCCTACGCAGTATTTT. Translation gives CASSIARLPGPTQYF.

This chain connects TRBV5-1 to TRBJ2-3; TRBD2 matches at 10 bases. Germline V lookup: CDR1 SGHRS, CDR2 YFSETQ. The length of the CDR3 is 17 residues. Trimming removed 0 bases from V and 5 bases from J; junction bases left unmatched: 9. CDR3 DNA sequence: TGCGCCAGCAGCTTGGCCCTAGCGGGAGTGTCCAGAGATACGCAGTATTTT. It codes for CASSLALAGVSRDTQYF.

This chain joins TRBV28 and TRBJ2-7; perhaps TRBD1 as D (6 bases). The germline CDR1 and CDR2 sequences are MDHEN and SYDVKM. V was trimmed by 8 bases and J by 3 bases, leaving 20 bases between them. The CDR3 totals 15 residues. CDR3 DNA sequence: TGTGCCAGCGGGGGCGGGTGGAATGGGCACTACGAGCAGTACTTC. Protein: CASGGGWNGHYEQYF.

The rearrangement uses TRBV6-6 and TRBJ2-2; D unclear. The CDR3 runs 13 residues. Germline assignment: CDR1 MNHNY and CDR2 SVGAGI (reference sequence). V was cut by 0 bases and J by 13 bases, with 12 bases left in between. CDR3 sequence (DNA): TGTGCCAGCAGTTACTCGTCAAACGGGCCGCTGTTTTTT. Translating gives CASSYSSNGPLFF.

This rearrangement joins TRBV11-3 to TRBJ2-6; possible D gene TRBD1, 5 bases. The germline gives CDR1 SGHNT, CDR2 YENEEA. CDR3 length: 16 residues. V gave up 1 base and J gave up 0 bases, with 7 bases separating them. The CDR3 sequence: CASSLGQHSGANVLTF. CDR3 in DNA: TGTGCCAGCAGCTTAGGACAGCACTCTGGGGCCAACGTCCTGACTTTC.

The chain has TRBV7-3 and TRBJ1-2, with D possibly TRBD1 on 6 matching bases. Looked up from germline, CDR1 is SGHTA and CDR2 is FQGTGA. With 2 bases removed from V and 4 bases from J, the gap between germline ends came to 14 bases. The CDR3 loop spans 15 amino acids. In DNA, the CDR3 is TGTGCCAGCAGCTTACAACAGCAGGGGATCTATGGCTACACCTTC. Its translation: CASSLQQQGIYGYTF.